The 7 T cell receptor beta chains below come from one sample, sequenced in a study of blood T cell repertoires in COVID-19. Assay: immunoSEQ multiplex PCR; the TCRdb copy retains only in-frame clones and omits some. The table has about 300,000 clones, around nine tenths seen once; the top ten hold about 2.7%. Specimen: PBMCs or T cells enriched from blood (not recorded which). These receptors were obtained from a woman under 30 who had recovered from COVID-19.

J is TRBJ2-7 and V is TRBV7-2; TRBD2 aligns across 9 bases. The CDR3 is 16 residues long. Germline trimming cut 0 bases from V and 5 bases from J; bases unmatched to any gene: 8. Germline loops: CDR1 SGHTA, CDR2 FQGNSA. The CDR3 spells CASSLAGGTSFHEQYF. The CDR3 nucleotides are TGTGCCAGCAGCTTAGCGGGCGGGACTAGCTTTCACGAGCAGTACTTC.

The chain uses TRBV5-1 and TRBJ1-2, with 7 bases matching TRBD1. The V segment lost 2 bases and the J segment 2 bases; nucleotides outside the gene matches: 6. Germline V gene sequence: CDR1 SGHRS, CDR2 YFSETQ. The CDR3 totals 15 residues. The chain's CDR3 is CASSLEGQPNYGYTF. In nucleotides, the CDR3 is TGCGCCAGCAGCTTAGAGGGACAGCCCAACTATGGCTACACCTTC.

The J gene is TRBJ1-1, the V gene TRBV27, with 7 bases matching TRBD1. Germline CDR1 is MNHEY and CDR2 is SMNVEV (reference sequence). The ends lost 3 bases at V and 3 bases at J; junction bases unmatched: 4. The CDR3 has 14 amino acids. The DNA of the CDR3 is TGTGCCAGCAGTTTTTGGCAGGGGGACACTGAAGCTTTCTTT. Its protein is CASSFWQGDTEAFF.

On this clone: This same CDR3 is encoded by further DNA sequences in the sample. The chain carries TRBV9 and TRBJ1-1; D unresolved. The CDR3 runs to 13 residues. Trimming removed 3 bases at V and 1 base at J, with 7 bases between. CDR1 is SGDLS, CDR2 YYNGEE, per germline. Here the CDR3 reads CASSGGTNTEAFF. Written as DNA, the CDR3 is TGTGCCAGCAGCGGAGGTACGAACACTGAAGCTTTCTTT.

As DNA, the CDR3 is TGTGCCAGCAGCTTGTGGACAGGGGGAACCTACGAGCAGTACTTC. This translates into CASSLWTGGTYEQYF. V and J are TRBV7-2 and TRBJ2-7, with 10 nucleotides matching TRBD1. V gave up 3 bases and J gave up 2 bases; unmatched junction bases: 4. The germline gives CDR1 SGHTA, CDR2 FQGNSA. This CDR3 region has 15 residues. Full variable domain (remainder filled in from reference TRBV7-2 and TRBJ2-7): GAGVSQSPSNKVTEKGKDVELRCDPISGHTALYWYRQSLGQGLEFLIYFQGNSAPDKSGLPSDRFSAERTGGSVSTLTIQRTQQEDSAVYLCASSLWTGGTYEQYFGPGTRLTVT.

The chain uses TRBV14 and TRBJ2-7; 9 nucleotides align to TRBD2. This CDR3 has 19 amino acids. Unmatched junction bases numbered 22, after V lost 4 bases and J lost 6 bases. The germline V gene encodes CDR1 SGHDN and CDR2 FVKESK. CDR3 sequence: CASSLSRGGSFLRLSEQYF. The CDR3 coding sequence is TGTGCCAGCAGCCTTTCGCGGGGGGGCTCCTTCCTCCGTCTATCCGAGCAGTACTTC.

The chain has TRBV5-4 and TRBJ2-7, with TRBD1 identical over 10 bases. The CDR3 loop spans 15 amino acids. Germline V lookup: CDR1 SGHNT, CDR2 YYREEE (reference sequence). Trimming cost V 4 bases and J 5 bases; bases outside gene matches: 9. CDR3 sequence reads: CASSPAGTGAHEQYF. In DNA form, the CDR3 reads TGTGCCAGCAGCCCGGCCGGGACAGGGGCCCACGAGCAGTACTTC.